This passage covers 29 T cell receptor beta chains from one sample sequenced in a study. TCRdb ran MiXCR on the RT-PCR reads and lists one entry per CDR3 protein. The sample consists of almost 700,000 distinct CDR3 sequences, 13% to 15% of them appearing once. Sample: memory CD4+ T cells from blood. The receptors here all came from a female donor in good health, serving as a healthy control.

CDR3 DNA: TGCGCCAGCAGCACAGCGGGAGGCTACGAGCAGTACTTC. This codes for CASSTAGGYEQYF. The V gene is TRBV5-1, the J gene TRBJ2-7; 9 nucleotides line up with TRBD2. The CDR3 is 13 residues long. The V segment lost 4 bases and the J segment 3 bases; nucleotides outside the gene matches: 2. The germline V gene encodes CDR1 SGHRS and CDR2 YFSETQ. The whole variable domain, filled in from reference TRBV5-1 and TRBJ2-7, reads KAGVTQTPRYLIKTRGQQVTLSCSPISGHRSVSWYQQTPGQGLQFLFEYFSETQRNKGNFPGRFSGRQFSNSRSEMNVSTLELGDSALYLCASSTAGGYEQYFGPGTRLTVT.

This chain uses TRBV10-3 with TRBJ1-1; maybe TRBD1 (5 bases). Germline loops: CDR1 ENHRY, CDR2 SYGVKD. V was clipped by 6 bases and J by 6 bases, with 17 bases between them. There are 14 residues in the CDR3. CDR3 loop: CAIRNGTSIAEAFF. The CDR3 DNA follows: TGTGCCATCAGGAACGGGACTTCTATCGCTGAAGCTTTCTTT.

The chain uses TRBV5-6 and TRBJ2-6; a possible D gene is TRBD1 (5 bases). The V gene lost 1 base and the J gene lost 3 bases, with 20 bases spanning the gap. CDR1 SGHDT and CDR2 YYEEEE come from the germline V gene. This CDR3 has 19 amino acids. CDR3 residues: CASSLWLGQGFFGANVLTF. The CDR3 bases are TGTGCCAGCAGCTTGTGGTTGGGTCAGGGCTTCTTTGGGGCCAACGTCCTGACTTTC.

This clonotype was observed a handful of times. CDR3 sequence reads: CASSRDSSFSGANVLTF. CDR3 nucleotide sequence: TGTGCCAGCAGCCGGGACAGCTCATTCTCTGGGGCCAACGTCCTGACTTTC. The gene calls are TRBV3-1 and TRBJ2-6; 7 bases match TRBD1. The CDR3 consists of 17 residues. Germline V lookup: CDR1 LGHDT, CDR2 YNNKEL (reference sequence). Unmatched junction bases numbered 6, after V lost 4 bases and J lost 0 bases. The entire variable domain, with the rest obtained from reference TRBV3-1 and TRBJ2-6, is as follows: DTAVSQTPKYLVTQMGNDKSIKCEQNLGHDTMYWYKQDSKKFLKIMFSYNNKELIINETVPNRFSPKSPDKAHLNLHINSLELGDSAVYFCASSRDSSFSGANVLTFGAGSRLTVL.

This clonotype has ten or more counts. The rearrangement joins TRBV20-1 to TRBJ1-1; tentative D call: TRBD1 (5 bases). The germline V and J ends were trimmed by 8 bases and 1 base, with 8 bases remaining between them. CDR3 length equals 11 residues. Germline V gene sequence: CDR1 DFQATT, CDR2 SNEGSKA (reference sequence). CDR3 DNA: TGCAGTCTAAGGGGGAACACTGAAGCTTTCTTT. Translating it yields CSLRGNTEAFF.

The chain employs TRBV10-3 and TRBJ2-1, with D possibly being TRBD2 (6 bases). The germline V gene encodes CDR1 ENHRY and CDR2 SYGVKD. The CDR3 has 14 residues. V was shortened by 10 bases and J by 0 bases, with 13 bases between the two germline ends. Written as DNA, the CDR3 is TGTGCCACCGGGAGCAGGAACTCCTACAATGAGCAGTTCTTC. As protein: CATGSRNSYNEQFF.

The CDR3 spells CASSPRESSTDTQYF. CDR3 in DNA: TGTGCCAGCTCTCCGCGAGAGTCTTCCACAGATACGCAGTATTTT. This chain uses TRBV18 with TRBJ2-3; D unclear. The germline V gene has CDR1 KGHSH and CDR2 LQKENI. V lost 6 bases to trimming and J lost 2 bases, with 15 bases between them. This CDR3 is 15 amino acids long.

A few counts support this clonotype. The chain has TRBV27 and TRBJ2-1; 9 bases match TRBD1. Germline loops: CDR1 MNHEY, CDR2 SMNVEV (reference sequence). J was trimmed by 3 bases and V by 2 bases; bases with no gene match: 8. This CDR3 spans 17 amino acids. The CDR3 DNA reads TGTGCCAGCAGTTTACGGGGTACAGGGGGCTTCTACAATGAGCAGTTCTTC. Translation gives CASSLRGTGGFYNEQFF.

The chain carries TRBV6-5 and TRBJ1-1, with 7 nucleotides matching TRBD1. V trimming: 6 bases; J trimming: 4 bases; junction bases outside the gene matches: 8. This CDR3 has 14 amino acids. Germline V gene data show CDR1 as MNHEY and CDR2 as SVGAGI. CDR3: CASRRQGFGTEAFF. The DNA for the CDR3 is TGTGCCAGCAGACGACAGGGCTTTGGCACTGAAGCTTTCTTT.

This clonotype was detected ten times or more. The V gene is TRBV20-1, the J gene TRBJ2-7; 11 bases match TRBD2. CDR1 is DFQATT and CDR2 is SNEGSKA in the germline V gene (reference sequence). J lost 0 bases, V lost 6 bases, and 7 bases had no gene match. CDR3 length: 15 amino acids. The CDR3 is CSAADTSGGSYEQYF. For the CDR3, the DNA is TGCAGTGCCGCGGATACTAGCGGGGGCTCCTACGAGCAGTACTTC.

The CDR3 DNA reads as TGCAGTGCTAGAGATAAGGCCTGGCGGGAGGGCACCGGGGAGCTGTTTTTT. Translation gives CSARDKAWREGTGELFF. The V gene is TRBV20-1, the J gene TRBJ2-2, with 9 bases fitting TRBD2. There are 17 residues in the CDR3. Germline CDR1 reads DFQATT; CDR2 reads SNEGSKA (reference sequence). The V gene end was trimmed by 0 bases and the J gene end by 4 bases; junction bases not matched to a gene: 9.

Remarks on this clonotype: The junction departs from germline at one end; a sequencing error may be responsible. The V gene is TRBV7-2, the J gene TRBJ2-1; the D gene is possibly TRBD1 (6 bases). This CDR3 has 15 residues. Germline CDR1 SGHTA, CDR2 FQGNSA. The CDR3 nucleotides are TGTGCCAGCAGCTTAGCGGGACAAGCCTACAATGAGCGGTTCTTC. Translated: CASSLAGQAYNERFF.

The rearrangement uses TRBV9 and TRBJ2-1; tentatively, D is TRBD1 or TRBD2 (5 bases each). V lost 0 bases and J lost 6, with 16 bases in between. CDR1 and CDR2 (germline): SGDLS, YYNGEE. The CDR3 contains 16 residues. CDR3 protein: CASSVVGTPSGNEQFF. The CDR3 bases are TGTGCCAGCAGCGTAGTGGGGACCCCAAGTGGCAATGAGCAGTTCTTC.

The chain employs TRBV15 and TRBJ1-3; D not resolved. The CDR3 runs to 15 residues. CDR1 and CDR2 (germline): LNHNV, YYDKDF (reference sequence). The V end lost 0 bases, the J end lost 4 bases, and 10 bases lay between the germline ends. The CDR3 DNA reads as TGTGCCACCAGCAGAGATAAGGGTTCCGGAAACACCATATATTTT. Translating it yields CATSRDKGSGNTIYF.

This rearrangement joins TRBV20-1 to TRBJ1-5, with 9 bases identical to TRBD1. V trimming: 1 base; J trimming: 0 bases; junction bases outside the gene matches: 4. The germline gives CDR1 DFQATT, CDR2 SNEGSKA (reference sequence). CDR3 size: 16 residues. The CDR3 DNA sequence: TGCAGTGCTAGAGGGGGGACAGGGAATAGCAATCAGCCCCAGCATTTT. Its translation: CSARGGTGNSNQPQHF.

At least ten counts were recorded for this clonotype. The J gene is TRBJ1-2, the V gene TRBV5-1; D unclear. Germline V gene data show CDR1 as SGHRS and CDR2 as YFSETQ. V dropped 6 bases and J dropped 5 bases, with 17 bases sitting between them. The CDR3 totals 14 residues. This chain's CDR3 is CASTAIPDLYGYTF. In DNA form, the CDR3 reads TGCGCCAGCACCGCAATACCGGATTTATATGGCTACACCTTC.

This clonotype occurred a few times. V and J are TRBV12-3 or TRBV12-4 and TRBJ2-5; D is possibly TRBD2 (5 bases). CDR3 size: 12 residues. The V end was cut by 8 bases, the J end by 7 bases, with 14 bases between. The CDR3 loop reads CASRSGRGTQYF. In DNA, the CDR3 is TGTGCCAGCCGTTCGGGGAGAGGGACCCAGTACTTC.

V gene TRBV12-3 or TRBV12-4 combines with J gene TRBJ2-5, with a possible D match to TRBD2 (6 bases). Deletions cut 5 bases from V and 2 bases from J, with 18 bases between. CDR3 length equals 16 residues. The chain's CDR3 is CASSQVGVGRQETQYF. DNA for the CDR3: TGTGCCAGCAGTCAAGTGGGTGTGGGGAGGCAAGAGACCCAGTACTTC.

At least ten counts were recorded for this clonotype. The chain joins TRBV20-1 to TRBJ2-1; TRBD1 agrees at 8 bases. This CDR3 contains 14 residues. V gave up 1 base and J gave up 3 bases; unmatched junction bases: 2. From germline, CDR1 is DFQATT and CDR2 SNEGSKA (reference sequence). In nucleotides, the CDR3 is TGCAGTGCTAGAGTAGGACAGGGCTACAATGAGCAGTTCTTC. This sequence encodes CSARVGQGYNEQFF.

This clonotype came up a few times. The chain recombines TRBV20-1 with TRBJ2-1, with D perhaps matching TRBD1 (6 bases). The length of the CDR3 is 14 residues. Germline V lookup: CDR1 DFQATT, CDR2 SNEGSKA (reference sequence). Trimming stripped 7 bases from V and 5 bases from J, with 18 bases between. The CDR3 sequence: CSVSPWTVNNEQFF. Written as DNA, the CDR3 is TGCAGTGTTTCCCCTTGGACAGTAAACAATGAGCAGTTCTTC.

The V call is TRBV7-2, the J call TRBJ2-7; TRBD2 aligns across 10 bases. J gave up 2 bases and V 5 bases, and 3 bases lay outside the gene matches. CDR1 and CDR2 from the germline V gene are SGHTA and FQGNSA. CDR3 length: 14 amino acids. The CDR3 loop is CASSILAGAYEQYF. CDR3 nucleotide sequence: TGTGCCAGCAGCATTCTAGCGGGGGCCTACGAGCAGTACTTC.

This clonotype was picked up many times. The gene calls are TRBV18 and TRBJ2-3, with a tentative D call TRBD1 (5 bases). This CDR3 is 13 amino acids long. From germline, CDR1 is KGHSH and CDR2 LQKENI. Trimming cost V 3 bases and J 6 bases, with 10 bases left between them. The CDR3 nucleotides are TGTGCCAGCTCACCCGGCAGGGCGGATACGCAGTATTTT. Protein: CASSPGRADTQYF.

This clonotype came up many times. The V gene is TRBV7-2, the J gene TRBJ2-3, with 14 bases matching TRBD2. The CDR3 is made up of 16 amino acids. Germline trimming cut 5 bases from V and 1 base from J; bases unmatched to any gene: 2. Germline loops: CDR1 SGHTA, CDR2 FQGNSA. The chain's CDR3 is CASSAGLAGGTDTQYF. Here the CDR3 DNA reads TGTGCCAGCAGCGCGGGACTAGCGGGGGGCACAGATACGCAGTATTTT.

This clonotype showed up just a few times. V is TRBV4-1 and J is TRBJ1-2, with D possibly TRBD1 on 5 matching bases. The V end lost 2 bases, the J end lost 0 bases, and 10 bases lay between the germline ends. The V gene's germline CDR1 is MGHRA and CDR2 YSYEKL. The CDR3 length is 15 residues. The DNA of the CDR3 is TGCGCCAGCAGCCAATTGGAGACAGCTAACTATGGCTACACCTTC. It translates to CASSQLETANYGYTF.

The V gene is TRBV10-2, the J gene TRBJ2-6; 8 bases are a match to TRBD1. Trimming cost V 7 bases and J 3 bases; bases outside gene matches: 5. Germline loops: CDR1 WSHSY, CDR2 SAAADI. The CDR3 spans 15 residues. The CDR3 DNA follows: TGCGCCAGCAACCAGGGGGCGTATGGGGCCAACGTCCTGACTTTC. Its translation is CASNQGAYGANVLTF.

The chain joins TRBV9 to TRBJ1-2; D gene unclear. The V and J ends lost 0 bases and 1 base respectively, with 4 bases between them. Germline-derived CDR1 and CDR2 are SGDLS and YYNGEE. CDR3 length: 13 amino acids. This CDR3 reads CASSVDFNYGYTF. The CDR3 DNA sequence: TGTGCCAGCAGCGTAGACTTTAACTATGGCTACACCTTC. Filled out from reference TRBV9 and TRBJ1-2, the complete variable domain reads DSGVTQTPKHLITATGQRVTLRCSPRSGDLSVYWYQQSLDQGLQFLIQYYNGEERAKGNILERFSAQQFPDLHSELNLSSLELGDSALYFCASSVDFNYGYTFGSGTRLTVV.

The chain combines TRBV18 with TRBJ2-7; 9 bases are shared with TRBD1. Germline CDR1 and CDR2: KGHSH and LQKENI. The CDR3 has 14 residues. The J segment lost 3 bases and the V segment lost 3 bases, leaving 3 bases of the junction unmatched. The CDR3: CASSPRGQGYEQYF. CDR3 coding DNA: TGTGCCAGCTCACCTCGGGGACAGGGCTACGAGCAGTACTTC.

V gene TRBV5-1 combines with J gene TRBJ1-1, with D tentatively TRBD1 (6 bases). CDR1 and CDR2 (germline): SGHRS, YFSETQ. V lost 2 bases and J 5 bases, leaving 13 bases between the germline ends. The CDR3 is 14 residues long. This CDR3 is CASSLDRPWTEAFF. The CDR3 DNA is TGCGCCAGCAGCTTAGACAGGCCGTGGACTGAAGCTTTCTTT.

At least ten counts were recorded for this clonotype. The chain uses TRBV27 and TRBJ1-6, with 10 bases fitting TRBD1. Trimming at V came to 3 bases and at J to 7 bases, leaving 6 bases not matched to a gene. Germline V gene sequence: CDR1 MNHEY, CDR2 SMNVEV (reference sequence). There are 16 residues in the CDR3. The CDR3 is CASSLGQGLENSPLHF. The CDR3 coding sequence is TGTGCCAGCAGTTTGGGACAGGGGTTAGAGAATTCACCCCTCCACTTT.